One and the same sample provided the 21 T cell receptor beta chains below, sequenced in a study of blood T cell repertoires in COVID-19. TCRdb's copy holds only in-frame clones and misses some; the assay was immunoSEQ multiplex PCR. The sample carries roughly 80,000 clones, roughly 89% recorded once. Material for sequencing was peripheral blood. The origin of the receptors is an elderly woman with active or convalescent COVID-19.

The chain is built from TRBV6-5 and TRBJ1-2; no firm D call. Germline CDR1 reads MNHEY; CDR2 reads SVGAGI. The CDR3 covers 14 residues. V lost 2 bases and J lost 2, with 9 bases in between. Here the CDR3 reads CASSYGHENYGYTF. Here the CDR3 DNA reads TGTGCCAGCAGTTACGGCCACGAAAACTATGGCTACACCTTC.

This clone has only one observation. The J gene is TRBJ1-1, the V gene TRBV10-3, with 9 nucleotides matching TRBD1. Germline trimming cut 5 bases from V and 5 bases from J; bases unmatched to any gene: 3. Germline V gene lookup returns CDR1 ENHRY and CDR2 SYGVKD. The CDR3 is made up of 13 amino acids. CDR3 bases: TGTGCCATCAGTTTACAGGGGGCGACTGAAGCTTTCTTT. It yields the protein CAISLQGATEAFF.

V is TRBV3-1 (or the pseudogene TRBV3-2) and J is TRBJ2-1, with TRBD2 identical over 8 bases. V dropped 4 bases and J dropped 9; count of bases not matched to a gene: 11. CDR1 and CDR2 (germline): LGHDT, YNNKEL (reference sequence). This CDR3 has 15 residues. The CDR3 coding sequence is TGTGCCAGCAGCCGAGGAGCGGGAGTAGAGAGTGAGCAGTTCTTC. Residues: CASSRGAGVESEQFF.

A single count supports this clone. J is TRBJ2-3 and V is TRBV6-1; 9 bases are a match to TRBD2. The V gene's germline CDR1 is MNHNS and CDR2 SASEGT. CDR3 length equals 15 residues. V shed 2 bases, J shed 6 bases, and the junction held 6 bases outside the gene matches. The CDR3 DNA is TGTGCCAGCAGTGAAATAGGCGGGAGGGTTGATACGCAGTATTTT. Protein sequence: CASSEIGGRVDTQYF.

V is TRBV18 and J is TRBJ2-7, with D uncertain. The CDR3 covers 13 residues. V was shortened by 2 bases and J by 7 bases, with 12 bases between the two germline ends. From germline, CDR1 is KGHSH and CDR2 LQKENI. In nucleotides, the CDR3 is TGTGCCAGCTCACCAATGGTGGGCATGGAGCAGTACTTC. It specifies CASSPMVGMEQYF. The whole variable domain, filled in from reference TRBV18 and TRBJ2-7, reads NAGVMQNPRHLVRRRGQEARLRCSPMKGHSHVYWYRQLPEEGLKFMVYLQKENIIDESGMPKERFSAEFPKEGPSILRIQQVVRGDSAAYFCASSPMVGMEQYFGPGTRLTVT.

The chain links TRBV6-1 to TRBJ2-7, with D perhaps matching TRBD2 (5 bases). The CDR3 totals 15 residues. The V and J ends lost 0 bases and 3 bases respectively, with 12 bases between them. The V gene's germline CDR1 is MNHNS and CDR2 SASEGT. The CDR3 DNA sequence: TGTGCCAGCAGTGAAGCGCGGGTGGGCTTCTACGAGCAGTACTTC. Amino acid sequence: CASSEARVGFYEQYF.

The V call is TRBV6-4, the J call TRBJ2-3; D gene unclear. This CDR3 spans 15 amino acids. CDR1 is MRHNA and CDR2 is SNTAGT in the germline V gene. V dropped 8 bases and J dropped 6 bases, with 21 bases sitting between them. The CDR3 loop reads CASAQDYATRDTQYF. The CDR3 bases are TGTGCCAGCGCCCAAGATTATGCAACTCGCGATACGCAGTATTTT.

The V gene is TRBV3-1 (or the pseudogene TRBV3-2), the J gene TRBJ2-2; D is uncertain. The CDR3 loop spans 16 amino acids. Germline loops: CDR1 LGHDT, CDR2 YNNKEL (reference sequence). Between the trimmed V and J ends, which lost 1 base and 2 bases, there was a span of 11 bases. Here the CDR3 DNA reads TGTGCCAGCAGCCAAGTACTGATGATTAACACCGGGGAGCTGTTTTTT. It yields the protein CASSQVLMINTGELFF.

V usage is TRBV5-1 and J usage is TRBJ1-1; D gene ambiguous. Looked up from germline, CDR1 is SGHRS and CDR2 is YFSETQ. The CDR3 length is 12 residues. The ends were cut back, 5 bases at V and 1 base at J, with 6 bases in the middle. The CDR3 spells CASSTGNTEAFF. CDR3 bases: TGCGCCAGCAGTACGGGGAACACTGAAGCTTTCTTT.

The rearrangement links TRBV19 to TRBJ2-7; 7 positions match TRBD2. J gave up 3 bases and V 5 bases, and 10 bases lay outside the gene matches. The V gene's germline CDR1 is LNHDA and CDR2 SQIVND (reference sequence). The CDR3 runs to 15 residues. CDR3 residues: CASSRHGASGYEQYF. The DNA of the CDR3 is TGTGCCAGTAGTCGCCATGGGGCTAGCGGCTACGAGCAGTACTTC.

This clone appeared once. The chain links TRBV6-4 to TRBJ2-2; D is possibly TRBD2 (7 bases). CDR1 and CDR2 (germline): MRHNA, SNTAGT. CDR3 length equals 18 residues. Trimming shortened V by 0 bases and J by 3 bases, and 17 bases separated the two germline ends. CDR3 DNA: TGTGCCAGCAGTGACTCTTTTCGGGGGGCGCGTGACACCGGGGAGCTGTTTTTT. The encoded protein is CASSDSFRGARDTGELFF.

This clone showed up just once. The CDR3 sequence is CATSREKGTGHTDTQYF. Written as DNA, the CDR3 is TGTGCCACCAGCAGAGAAAAAGGAACAGGCCACACAGATACGCAGTATTTT. This chain joins TRBV15 and TRBJ2-3; D might be TRBD1 (5 bases). There are 17 residues in the CDR3. Trimming removed 0 bases from V and 2 bases from J, with 15 bases in between. Per germline, CDR1 LNHNV and CDR2 YYDKDF (reference sequence).

This CDR3 is CASSIGGPTDTQYF. CDR3 coding DNA: TGCGCCAGCAGCATTGGAGGGCCGACAGATACGCAGTATTTT. The rearrangement links TRBV5-1 to TRBJ2-3; D may be TRBD2 (6 bases). The CDR3 is 14 amino acids. CDR1 is SGHRS, CDR2 YFSETQ, per germline. Trimming shortened V by 4 bases and J by 3 bases, and 12 bases separated the two germline ends. Looking up the rest from reference TRBV5-1 and TRBJ2-3 gives the full variable domain: KAGVTQTPRYLIKTRGQQVTLSCSPISGHRSVSWYQQTPGQGLQFLFEYFSETQRNKGNFPGRFSGRQFSNSRSEMNVSTLELGDSALYLCASSIGGPTDTQYFGPGTRLTVL.

This clone was seen a few times. This chain connects TRBV6-2 or TRBV6-3 to TRBJ2-7, with 11 bases lining up with TRBD1. The V gene's germline CDR1 is MNHEY and CDR2 SVGEGT. Unmatched junction bases numbered 9, after V lost 5 bases and J lost 0 bases. The CDR3 spans 17 residues. Here the CDR3 DNA reads TGTGCCAGCAGTCGCCTTACCGGGACAGGGGGCTCCTACGAGCAGTACTTC. Translation gives CASSRLTGTGGSYEQYF.

Turning to this clone: Different DNA sequences within this sample yield the same CDR3. This chain joins TRBV18 and TRBJ2-5, with TRBD1 as a possible D gene (5 bases). This CDR3 is 14 amino acids long. The V end was cut by 3 bases, the J end by 4 bases, with 12 bases between. In germline, CDR1 is KGHSH, CDR2 LQKENI. The CDR3 spells CASSPGRAGETQYF. The CDR3, as DNA: TGTGCCAGCTCACCGGGCAGGGCAGGAGAGACCCAGTACTTC.

The chain has TRBV7-6 and TRBJ2-7, with 16 positions matching TRBD2. Germline CDR1 is SGHVS and CDR2 is FNYEAQ. The junction had 13 bases not matched to a gene; V was cut back by 1 base and J by 1 base. This CDR3 contains 21 residues. CDR3 sequence reads: CASSLGSRGGTSGGVSYEQYF. The CDR3 DNA reads TGTGCCAGCAGCTTAGGGTCCCGTGGTGGGACTAGCGGGGGGGTTTCCTACGAGCAGTACTTC.

This chain joins TRBV28 and TRBJ2-3, with 12 bases identical to TRBD2. The CDR3 covers 15 residues. Germline CDR1 is MDHEN and CDR2 is SYDVKM. With V trimmed by 3 bases and J by 4 bases, 2 bases remained unmatched. CDR3: CASSLGLAGADTQYF. The DNA for the CDR3 is TGTGCCAGCAGTTTGGGACTAGCGGGTGCAGATACGCAGTATTTT.

CDR3 coding DNA: TGTGCCAGCAGCTTATACCCGGGAACCGGGGAGCTGTTTTTT. This codes for CASSLYPGTGELFF. The chain is built from TRBV11-2 and TRBJ2-2; possibly TRBD2 for D (5 bases). Trimming removed 2 bases at V and 5 bases at J, with 9 bases between. CDR1 and CDR2 (germline): SGHAT, FQNNGV. The CDR3 has 14 residues.

This sequence joins TRBV19 and TRBJ1-2, with 7 bases that match TRBD1. The J segment lost 3 bases and the V segment lost 3 bases, leaving 13 bases of the junction unmatched. Germline V gene lookup returns CDR1 LNHDA and CDR2 SQIVND (reference sequence). This CDR3 has 17 residues. Written as DNA, the CDR3 is TGTGCCAGTAGTATCGAGGGACAAGGACAGGACCACTATGGCTACACCTTC. As protein: CASSIEGQGQDHYGYTF. The entire variable domain, with the rest obtained from reference TRBV19 and TRBJ1-2, is as follows: DGGITQSPKYLFRKEGQNVTLSCEQNLNHDAMYWYRQDPGQGLRLIYYSQIVNDFQKGDIAEGYSVSREKKESFPLTVTSAQKNPTAFYLCASSIEGQGQDHYGYTFGSGTRLTVV.

The V and J genes are TRBV28 and TRBJ2-5; 8 bases match TRBD1. This CDR3 is 16 amino acids long. V dropped 2 bases and J dropped 5; count of bases not matched to a gene: 10. Germline-derived CDR1 and CDR2 are MDHEN and SYDVKM. DNA for the CDR3: TGTGCCAGCAGTTTACCCATCGGACAGGGACGGGAGACCCAGTACTTC. This encodes CASSLPIGQGRETQYF. Variable domain in full (rest from reference TRBV28 and TRBJ2-5): DVKVTQSSRYLVKRTGEKVFLECVQDMDHENMFWYRQDPGLGLRLIYFSYDVKMKEKGDIPEGYSVSREKKERFSLILESASTNQTSMYLCASSLPIGQGRETQYFGPGTRLLVL.

This clone has a single count. This rearrangement joins TRBV18 to TRBJ1-1; possible D gene TRBD1, 6 bases. Between the trimmed V and J ends, which lost 0 bases and 1 base, there was a span of 9 bases. The germline CDR1 and CDR2 sequences are KGHSH and LQKENI. The CDR3 length is 15 residues. The CDR3 here is CASSPPGAANTEAFF. CDR3 bases: TGTGCCAGCTCACCACCGGGGGCGGCGAACACTGAAGCTTTCTTT.